These 24 T cell receptor beta chains were sequenced from one sample in a study of T cell changes during pregnancy in multiple sclerosis (dated by TCRdb to the late 2010s). Library creation used the immunoSEQ multiplex PCR assay. The clones in this table, taken by TCRdb from immuneACCESS, are in-frame only. Not every clone is retained; where verified, under half of the shortfall comes from an unresolved V gene, and the cause of the rest is unknown. The table for this sample lists about 15,000 clones; approximately 84% of them were counted only once. Over 8% of the sample lies in the top ten. This sample comprised CD8+ T cells from peripheral blood mononuclear cells, obtained in the second trimester of pregnancy. Receptors originate from a female donor in good health, enrolled as a control in a pregnancy study.

The V and J genes are TRBV10-3 and TRBJ1-1, with D unclear. This CDR3 has 11 amino acids. The V end was cut by 4 bases, the J end by 5 bases, with 5 bases between. Per germline, CDR1 ENHRY and CDR2 SYGVKD. CDR3 in DNA: TGTGCCATCAGTGGGGAGACTGAAGCTTTCTTT. Encoded protein: CAISGETEAFF.

The rearrangement joins TRBV2 to TRBJ1-4, with 11 bases matching TRBD1. CDR3 length equals 15 residues. The V and J ends lost 2 bases and 8 bases, in that order; junction bases with no gene match: 4. CDR1 is SNHLY and CDR2 is FYNNEI in the germline V gene. This CDR3 is CASSERTGGVEKLFF. In DNA, the CDR3 is TGTGCCAGCAGTGAACGGACAGGGGGCGTCGAAAAACTGTTTTTT.

The J gene is TRBJ1-6, the V gene TRBV27, with 7 bases aligning to TRBD1. Per the germline V gene, CDR1 is MNHEY and CDR2 is SMNVEV (reference sequence). The CDR3 runs to 17 residues. The junction had 8 bases not matched to a gene; V was cut back by 6 bases and J by 0 bases. This CDR3 is CASSVTGPSSYNSPLHF. CDR3 bases: TGTGCCAGCAGCGTGACAGGGCCGAGCTCCTATAATTCACCCCTCCACTTT.

V and J are TRBV9 and TRBJ2-3; 9 nucleotides align to TRBD2. CDR3 length: 16 residues. The junction had 5 bases not matched to a gene; V was cut back by 3 bases and J by 0 bases. The germline V gene encodes CDR1 SGDLS and CDR2 YYNGEE. The CDR3 DNA follows: TGTGCCAGCAGCGCCGGCGGGGGGGCGAGCACAGATACGCAGTATTTT. Translation: CASSAGGGASTDTQYF. Together with reference TRBV9 and TRBJ2-3, the CDR3 gives the full variable domain: DSGVTQTPKHLITATGQRVTLRCSPRSGDLSVYWYQQSLDQGLQFLIQYYNGEERAKGNILERFSAQQFPDLHSELNLSSLELGDSALYFCASSAGGGASTDTQYFGPGTRLTVL.

This rearrangement joins TRBV9 to TRBJ1-3, with 11 bases lining up with TRBD1. Germline V gene lookup returns CDR1 SGDLS and CDR2 YYNGEE. The CDR3 totals 14 residues. The V gene end was trimmed by 4 bases and the J gene end by 8 bases; junction bases not matched to a gene: 5. The CDR3 region has the DNA TGTGCCAGCAGCCCCGGACAGGGGGCTTACACCATATATTTT. Translation gives CASSPGQGAYTIYF.

This clone was counted a single time. V gene TRBV7-2 combines with J gene TRBJ2-1; 7 bases agree with TRBD2. CDR1 SGHTA and CDR2 FQGNSA come from the germline V gene. V lost 0 bases to trimming and J lost 3 bases; unmatched junction nucleotides: 8. CDR3 length equals 17 residues. CDR3 in DNA: TGTGCCAGCAGCTTAGCGTTGGTGCTAGCGGTCTACAATGAGCAGTTCTTC. Translation: CASSLALVLAVYNEQFF.

V usage is TRBV5-5 and J usage is TRBJ2-7; 8 nucleotides match TRBD2. V lost 4 bases to trimming and J lost 1 base; unmatched junction nucleotides: 4. The CDR3 runs to 14 residues. In germline, CDR1 is SGHKS, CDR2 YYEKEE (reference sequence). DNA for the CDR3: TGTGCCAGCAGCCCCGGGGGGGGATCCTACGAGCAGTACTTC. Translating it yields CASSPGGGSYEQYF.

The chain combines TRBV4-1 with TRBJ1-5; D possibly corresponds to TRBD1 (5 bases). In germline, CDR1 is MGHRA, CDR2 YSYEKL. V dropped 3 bases and J dropped 10 bases, with 22 bases sitting between them. The CDR3 spans 16 residues. CDR3: CASSQEGGRTRDPQHF. The CDR3 DNA is TGCGCCAGCAGCCAGGAGGGAGGGAGAACCCGGGACCCCCAGCATTTT.

CDR3 in DNA: TGTGCCAGCAGCCCACCCGACAGGGGAGAGACCCAGTACTTC. It specifies CASSPPDRGETQYF. The genes are TRBV9 and TRBJ2-5; 8 bases are shared with TRBD1. This CDR3 region has 14 residues. Germline values: CDR1 SGDLS, CDR2 YYNGEE. Unmatched junction bases numbered 6, after V lost 4 bases and J lost 4 bases. The full variable domain, with the rest looked up from reference TRBV9 and TRBJ2-5, is DSGVTQTPKHLITATGQRVTLRCSPRSGDLSVYWYQQSLDQGLQFLIQYYNGEERAKGNILERFSAQQFPDLHSELNLSSLELGDSALYFCASSPPDRGETQYFGPGTRLLVL.

The CDR3 reads CASSKRVGYEQYF. The CDR3 DNA reads as TGTGCCAGCAGCAAGAGGGTTGGCTACGAGCAGTACTTC. This chain links TRBV21-1 with TRBJ2-7; the D call in the table, TRBD2, was not verified against the DNA. TRBV21-1 counts as a pseudogene. The length of the CDR3 is 13 residues.

The rearrangement links TRBV4-3 to TRBJ2-7; TRBD1 agrees at 11 bases. The CDR3 is 15 residues long. Germline V gene data show CDR1 as LGHNA and CDR2 as YSLEER. Germline trimming cut 1 base from V and 4 bases from J; bases unmatched to any gene: 3. CDR3 protein: CASSQGTGGGYEQYF. The CDR3 DNA reads as TGCGCCAGCAGCCAAGGGACAGGGGGCGGGTACGAGCAGTACTTC.

In DNA form, the CDR3 reads TGTGCCAGCAGCTCCACCCGGACAGGGCCCTCACCCCTCCACTTT. It translates to CASSSTRTGPSPLHF. V is TRBV7-9 and J is TRBJ1-6; TRBD1 agrees at 8 bases. The trim removed 4 bases at V and 10 bases at J, leaving 9 bases unmatched. Germline V gene sequence: CDR1 SEHNR, CDR2 FQNEAQ (reference sequence). This CDR3 spans 15 amino acids.

The rearrangement joins TRBV7-2 to TRBJ1-4, with TRBD1 as a possible D gene (5 bases). This CDR3 has 14 amino acids. Deletions cut 2 bases from V and 10 bases from J, with 14 bases between. CDR1 SGHTA and CDR2 FQGNSA come from the germline V gene. The DNA for the CDR3 is TGTGCCAGCAGCTTACCCCTCAGGGATGGAAAACTGTTTTTT. Translating gives CASSLPLRDGKLFF. The full variable domain, rest sourced from reference TRBV7-2 and TRBJ1-4, is GAGVSQSPSNKVTEKGKDVELRCDPISGHTALYWYRQSLGQGLEFLIYFQGNSAPDKSGLPSDRFSAERTGGSVSTLTIQRTQQEDSAVYLCASSLPLRDGKLFFGSGTQLSVL.

This rearrangement joins TRBV5-6 to TRBJ1-1; unclear D gene. Trimming shortened V by 0 bases and J by 0 bases, and 18 bases separated the two germline ends. Germline V gene lookup returns CDR1 SGHDT and CDR2 YYEEEE. The length of the CDR3 is 18 residues. The CDR3 spells CASSLVLQNAPVNTEAFF. The DNA of the CDR3 is TGTGCCAGCAGCTTGGTCCTCCAGAACGCACCAGTGAACACTGAAGCTTTCTTT. Full variable domain (rest looked up from reference TRBV5-6 and TRBJ1-1): DAGVTQSPTHLIKTRGQQVTLRCSPKSGHDTVSWYQQALGQGPQFIFQYYEEEERQRGNFPDRFSGHQFPNYSSELNVNALLLGDSALYLCASSLVLQNAPVNTEAFFGQGTRLTVV.

J is TRBJ2-1 and V is TRBV18, with TRBD2 matching over 12 bases. This CDR3 contains 15 residues. Germline V CDR1 and CDR2: KGHSH, LQKENI. The junction had 6 bases not matched to a gene; V was cut back by 5 bases and J by 7 bases. CDR3 protein: CASSSSGGAGNEQFF. The CDR3 DNA sequence: TGTGCCAGCTCATCTAGCGGGGGGGCCGGGAATGAGCAGTTCTTC.

The V gene is TRBV4-3, the J gene TRBJ2-1; D gene uncertain. V lost 0 bases, J lost 7 bases, and 7 bases lay in between. Germline V CDR1 and CDR2: LGHNA, YSLEER. The CDR3 sequence is 13 residues long. The CDR3 nucleotides read TGCGCCAGCAGCCAAGATAAGGAGAATGAGCAGTTCTTC. This encodes CASSQDKENEQFF.

Written as DNA, the CDR3 is TGTGCCAGCAGCTCGGGACATAGCTCCTACAATGAGCAGTTCTTC. It encodes CASSSGHSSYNEQFF. The J gene is TRBJ2-1, the V gene TRBV27; D is possibly TRBD1 (6 bases). V was clipped by 6 bases and J by 0 bases, with 12 bases between them. The CDR3 contains 15 residues. Per germline, CDR1 MNHEY and CDR2 SMNVEV (reference sequence).

The V call is TRBV2, the J call TRBJ1-5; D remains unclear. CDR3 size: 16 residues. Germline CDR1 SNHLY, CDR2 FYNNEI. V lost 2 bases, J lost 4 bases, and 15 bases lay in between. CDR3 nucleotides: TGTGCCAGCAGTGAACCCCTGGCAGGACTTAATCAGCCCCAGCATTTT. Translation: CASSEPLAGLNQPQHF.

The genes are TRBV7-9 and TRBJ1-6, with TRBD1 matching over 9 bases. After removal of 5 bases from V and 7 bases from J, the junction contained 3 bases not matched to a gene. The CDR3 length is 14 residues. Germline-derived CDR1 and CDR2 are SEHNR and FQNEAQ (reference sequence). The CDR3 DNA sequence: TGTGCCAGCAGCCACGGACAGGGGAATTCACCCCTCCACTTT. Translating it yields CASSHGQGNSPLHF.

The V and J genes are TRBV7-2 and TRBJ1-1, with a tentative D call TRBD1 (5 bases). The V gene lost 5 bases and the J gene lost 1 base, with 11 bases spanning the gap. Germline CDR1 is SGHTA and CDR2 is FQGNSA. The CDR3 is 14 amino acids. Here the CDR3 DNA reads TGTGCCAGCAGCACGGGACTGTCGAACACTGAAGCTTTCTTT. This encodes CASSTGLSNTEAFF. Together with reference TRBV7-2 and TRBJ1-1, the CDR3 gives the full variable domain: GAGVSQSPSNKVTEKGKDVELRCDPISGHTALYWYRQSLGQGLEFLIYFQGNSAPDKSGLPSDRFSAERTGGSVSTLTIQRTQQEDSAVYLCASSTGLSNTEAFFGQGTRLTVV.

This clone occurred once. This chain links TRBV2 with TRBJ1-3, with 10 bases identical to TRBD1. Germline CDR1 reads SNHLY; CDR2 reads FYNNEI. The CDR3 sequence is 17 residues long. Germline trimming cut 6 bases from V and 2 bases from J; bases unmatched to any gene: 10. Written as DNA, the CDR3 is TGTGCCAGCAGCCCGGGACAGGGGCCGGGGGCTGGAAACACCATATATTTT. Residues: CASSPGQGPGAGNTIYF. Based on the CDR3 plus reference TRBV2 and TRBJ1-3, the full variable domain is EPEVTQTPSHQVTQMGQEVILRCVPISNHLYFYWYRQILGQKVEFLVSFYNNEISEKSEIFDDQFSVERPDGSNFTLKIRSTKLEDSAMYFCASSPGQGPGAGNTIYFGEGSWLTVV.

The chain uses TRBV4-2 and TRBJ2-2; 8 bases are shared with TRBD2. Losses at the gene ends were 0 bases for V and 3 bases for J; bases not matched to a gene: 9. Per the germline V gene, CDR1 is LGHNA and CDR2 is YNFKEQ. The CDR3 has 18 residues. The DNA of the CDR3 is TGTGCCAGCAGCCAAGAGGCAGCGGGGGCCCTAGACACCGGGGAGCTGTTTTTT. As protein: CASSQEAAGALDTGELFF.

The rearrangement links TRBV6-4 to TRBJ2-1; a possible D gene is TRBD2 (5 bases). The CDR3 covers 13 residues. CDR1 and CDR2 from the germline V gene are MRHNA and SNTAGT. V dropped 4 bases and J dropped 7 bases, with 11 bases sitting between them. For the CDR3, the DNA is TGTGCCAGCAGTGCGAGGGCGGAGAATGAGCAGTTCTTC. Translated: CASSARAENEQFF.

This clone has only a few counts. The rearrangement links TRBV4-1 to TRBJ1-1, with D unclear. The V gene's germline CDR1 is MGHRA and CDR2 YSYEKL. The CDR3 sequence is 13 residues long. Trimming shortened V by 2 bases and J by 0 bases, and 4 bases separated the two germline ends. As DNA, the CDR3 is TGCGCCAGCAGCCAACTATTGAACACTGAAGCTTTCTTT. This codes for CASSQLLNTEAFF.